This TCR beta chain was retrieved from a study of blood T cell repertoires in COVID-19. Background on the study: The study drew acute and convalescent COVID-19 samples from the United States, Italy and Spain. T cells, B-cell-depleted T cells, or PBMCs supplied cDNA or gDNA.

CDR1 is MDHEN, CDR2 SYDVKM, per germline. Trimming pared 10 bases from V and 6 bases from J, leaving 12 bases between. The CDR3 extends over 12 amino acids. TCRdb's copy holds only in-frame clones and misses some; the assay was immunoSEQ multiplex PCR. The sample lists hundreds of thousands of clones, approximately 84% occurring once. This chain joins TRBV28 and TRBJ1-4, with D unclear. Sequences were obtained from peripheral blood. The source is a woman of 80 years or more with acute or convalescent COVID-19. In nucleotides, the CDR3 is TGTGCCACCGGGCGGGCCGATGAAAAACTGTTTTTT. Translated: CATGRADEKLFF.